The 5 T cell receptor beta chains below were found in one sample sequenced in a study of shared clonotypes between healthy human individuals (dated by TCRdb to about 2020). Receptors were amplified or captured by the immunoSEQ multiplex PCR assay. TCRdb mirrors the immuneACCESS table, restricted to in-frame sequences. Some clones are absent from its copies; in checked studies, under half trace to an unresolved V gene, and the reason for the others is unknown. Here the sample has 2,100,000 or so clones; under 97% occur a single time. The ten biggest clones cover roughly 0.13% of the sample. The sequenced sample was naive CD4+ T cells sorted from blood. Reading the label with the study, this specimen's cell subset or site is: CD45RA+ positively selected. The receptors originated from a man aged 18 to 30 in good health.

In nucleotides, the CDR3 is TGCGCCAGCAGCCAAGATTGGGAGGGCTTATACGAGCAGTACTTC. It yields the protein CASSQDWEGLYEQYF. This sequence joins TRBV4-3 and TRBJ2-7, with 7 bases aligning to TRBD2. V lost 0 bases to trimming and J lost 4 bases; unmatched junction nucleotides: 6. This CDR3 spans 15 amino acids. Looked up from germline, CDR1 is LGHNA and CDR2 is YSLEER.

The V gene is TRBV27, the J gene TRBJ2-7; D remains unclear. Germline loops: CDR1 MNHEY, CDR2 SMNVEV (reference sequence). The V end was cut by 3 bases, the J end by 0 bases, with 6 bases between. The CDR3 extends over 13 amino acids. This chain's CDR3 is CASSFYSSYEQYF. The CDR3 coding sequence is TGTGCCAGCAGTTTTTACAGCTCCTACGAGCAGTACTTC.

A single count supports this clone. This chain links TRBV6-1 with TRBJ1-6; 7 bases are a match to TRBD1. CDR3 length equals 14 residues. Germline-derived CDR1 and CDR2 are MNHNS and SASEGT. J lost 7 bases, V lost 6 bases, and 6 bases had no gene match. CDR3 in DNA: TGTGCCAGCAGCGCGACAGGGTTAAATTCACCCCTCCACTTT. Residues: CASSATGLNSPLHF.

The chain uses TRBV25-1 and TRBJ1-3; 7 bases fit TRBD1. CDR3 length equals 17 residues. CDR1 and CDR2 from the germline V gene are MGHDK and SYGVNS. V lost 1 base, J lost 0 bases, and 6 bases stayed unmatched. CDR3 DNA sequence: TGTGCCAGCAGTGAATCCCCAGGGGGAAGCTCTGGAAACACCATATATTTT. Translated: CASSESPGGSSGNTIYF.

This clone was observed once. V and J are TRBV6-1 and TRBJ1-1; D possibly corresponds to TRBD1 (5 bases). The CDR3 extends over 13 amino acids. Germline V lookup: CDR1 MNHNS, CDR2 SASEGT. Trimming left V 3 bases short and J 9 bases short, with 14 bases between. Here the CDR3 reads CASSELQAGKAFF. CDR3 in DNA: TGTGCCAGCAGTGAGTTACAGGCCGGGAAAGCTTTCTTT.